The text below deals with one TCR beta chain. This clone was detected ten times or more. Its antigen is currently not known. A read error may account for a junction end that differs from germline. A single peripheral blood draw of around 120 mL on average was collected from each donor into heparinised tubes. Using a panel that included CD45RO, CCR7, CD25, CD127, CD95 and CD27, naive, central memory, regulatory and stem cell-like memory CD4+ T cells were sorted on a BD FACSAria II. A purity above 95% was achieved for all sorted populations. PBMCs were separated immediately by Lymphoprep density gradient centrifugation and were stained directly, without being cultured. Samples were stained and sorted in pairs, with one healthy donor and one patient per experiment, so that batch effects were minimized. The sample belongs to a study of beta chain features in type 1 diabetes (dated by TCRdb to 2016 to 2018). For the study in its entirety: Mean age, gender distribution, total cell number and subset yield were not different between patients and healthy donors. Across all samples, about 110 million sorted cells were examined, and cell number per subset correlated strongly with RNA yield. In the study, TCRB repertoires of sorted circulating CD4+ T cell subsets from recently diagnosed type 1 diabetes patients were compared with those of matched healthy donors. Regulatory and stem cell-like memory subsets were obtained from only 8 patients and roughly eight healthy donors, while naive and central memory subsets were obtained from all 30 or so donors. What the authors observed across the whole study: Because the HLA sub-analyses included only small numbers of individuals, any influence of HLA type on TCRB rearrangement was left unresolved. Shorter templates might be favored by PCR, yet because patient and control samples were amplified and corrected together, any such skew would affect both groups equally. Because cDNA was sequenced instead of genomic DNA, highly expressing activated cells could be over-represented, though the groups showed no difference in activation or CD3 levels. In all four CD4+ subsets, TCRB CDR3 length was moderately but significantly shorter in type 1 diabetes patients. Fewer insertions and more nucleotide deletions at VDJ recombination sites were observed in patients with type 1 diabetes, implying thymic rearrangement abnormalities. Naive, central memory and regulatory TCRB repertoires appeared to be more similar among patients than among healthy donors.

The CDR3 goes from the cysteine to the phenylalanine over 11 residues. Of all the DNA, just the CDR3 is kept, 33 bases in frame from base 1. In the germline V gene (reference sequence), CDR1 corresponds to SEHNR and CDR2 to FQNEAQ. The entire amount of isolated RNA was reverse transcribed using the High Capacity cDNA Reverse Transcription Kit, so the sequenced TCRB transcripts were expressed ones. Deep immunoSEQ sequencing was applied to naive, central memory and regulatory T cell samples, giving an average of roughly 3.6 million total reads per sample. After sorted cells were lysed in RLT buffer, RNA was extracted with DNase-treated RNeasy Micro or Mini kits, with the choice depending on cell number. To prevent cross-contamination, every cell subset was processed on its own, while patient and healthy donor samples were processed together. TCRB sequences were amplified from cDNA with the immunoSEQ multiplex PCR, producing 87-bp fragments spanning the CDR3 region. Sequencing of the amplicons was done on the Illumina HiSeq platform. For the original study's pipeline: PCR bias was corrected computationally using synthetic template baselines, and reads within Hamming distance 2 were collapsed, with unmergeable singletons discarded. Reads were aligned to IMGT to assign V, D and J genes, CDR3 length, and insertions or deletions at six rearrangement sites. Clonotype counts were normalized to sorted cell number within each subset before computing true diversity and Gini coefficients with the tcR R package. The overlap coefficient, calculated on TCRB nucleotide sequences, was used to quantify repertoire sharing. As a proxy for the pre-selection repertoire, out-of-frame TCRB sequences from naive cells were analyzed. Imported from immuneACCESS, the table was reduced by TCRdb to in-frame sequences with V and J called. These copies leave out some clones; in studies compared against another copy, an unresolved V gene accounts for under half, and the cause of the remainder is not known. Clonal size and the V and J genes are those of that table, whereas D and trimming came from the DNA. The sample data list 310,000 or so clones, and 15% of these were observed just once. The ten most abundant clones make up less than 0.02% of the sample.

The receptor comes from a man aged 18 to 29 with type 1 diabetes. The chain uses TRBV7-9 and TRBJ2-1, and possibly TRBD2, on 6 matching bases. The material sequenced was naive CD4+ T cells from blood. The sample's cell subset or site, from its label and the paper: true naive CD4+ T cells. The CDR3 reads CASTNAPSVIF. The DNA is TGTGCCAGCACCAATGCCCCTAGCGTAATCTTC.